Below, 8 T cell receptor beta chains from the same sample are listed, as sequenced in a study of blood T cell repertoires in COVID-19. Clones were read by immunoSEQ multiplex PCR, and TCRdb kept only the in-frame ones, dropping some. The table includes approximately 99,000 clones, about 90% detected once. The sample was peripheral blood. Source of these receptors: a human donor in a cohort sampled during active COVID-19.

V usage is TRBV13 and J usage is TRBJ2-2; D possibly corresponds to TRBD1 (6 bases). Germline V gene lookup returns CDR1 PRHDT and CDR2 FYEKMQ (reference sequence). The CDR3 consists of 14 residues. V was clipped by 6 bases and J by 1 base, with 9 bases between them. The DNA of the CDR3 is TGTGCCAGCAGGGAGGACAGGAACACCGGGGAGCTGTTTTTT. It yields the protein CASREDRNTGELFF.

The CDR3 coding sequence is TGTGCCAGCAGCTTGGACACTACCTACGAGCAGTACTTC. Its protein product is CASSLDTTYEQYF. The chain recombines TRBV5-6 with TRBJ2-7, with D unclear. The CDR3 contains 13 residues. Trimming took 0 bases from V and 2 from J, leaving 6 bases between them. The V gene's germline CDR1 is SGHDT and CDR2 YYEEEE.

This rearrangement joins TRBV5-4 to TRBJ2-5; a possible D gene is TRBD1 (5 bases). Germline loops: CDR1 SGHNT, CDR2 YYREEE (reference sequence). CDR3 length: 15 residues. V lost 0 bases, J lost 2 bases, and 11 bases lay in between. The CDR3 nucleotides are TGTGCCAGCAGCTTGGCAGGGATTCCGCAAGAGACCCAGTACTTC. Protein product: CASSLAGIPQETQYF. Full variable domain (missing parts from reference TRBV5-4 and TRBJ2-5): ETGVTQSPTHLIKTRGQQVTLRCSSQSGHNTVSWYQQALGQGPQFIFQYYREEENGRGNFPPRFSGLQFPNYSSELNVNALELDDSALYLCASSLAGIPQETQYFGPGTRLLVL.

This clone has a handful of counts. J is TRBJ1-1 and V is TRBV6-5; unclear D gene. The CDR3 has 12 amino acids. With 7 bases removed from V and 7 bases from J, the gap between germline ends came to 13 bases. Looked up from germline, CDR1 is MNHEY and CDR2 is SVGAGI. This CDR3 reads CASKSSRGEAFF. The DNA for the CDR3 is TGTGCCAGCAAATCAAGTCGCGGTGAAGCTTTCTTT.

The chain has TRBV4-3 and TRBJ1-3; D is unresolved. Germline V lookup: CDR1 LGHNA, CDR2 YSLEER. This CDR3 region has 15 residues. V was shortened by 0 bases and J by 4 bases, with 10 bases between the two germline ends. CDR3 bases: TGCGCCAGCAGCCAAGATCGGGGTTCCGGAAACACCATATATTTT. Translated: CASSQDRGSGNTIYF.

The chain employs TRBV7-8 and TRBJ2-3; 9 bases agree with TRBD2. The CDR3 has 16 amino acids. Germline loops: CDR1 SGHVS, CDR2 FQNEAQ. Losses at the gene ends were 5 bases for V and 4 bases for J; bases not matched to a gene: 10. CDR3 protein: CASSIVRLAGSDTQYF. CDR3 bases: TGTGCCAGCAGCATCGTTCGGCTAGCGGGATCAGATACGCAGTATTTT. The entire variable domain, with the rest obtained from reference TRBV7-8 and TRBJ2-3, is as follows: GAGVSQSPRYKVAKRGQDVALRCDPISGHVSLFWYQQALGQGPEFLTYFQNEAQLDKSGLPSDRFFAERPEGSVSTLKIQRTQQEDSAVYLCASSIVRLAGSDTQYFGPGTRLTVL.

This clone was picked up many times. The chain employs TRBV14 and TRBJ2-1, with D possibly TRBD1 on 5 matching bases. Per the germline V gene, CDR1 is SGHDN and CDR2 is FVKESK. This CDR3 contains 12 residues. V was trimmed by 4 bases and J by 12 bases, leaving 13 bases between them. The CDR3 coding sequence is TGTGCCAGCAGCCCAGGGCAGCTTAGGCAGTTCTTC. Translating it yields CASSPGQLRQFF.

V usage is TRBV5-4 and J usage is TRBJ2-5, with 7 bases identical to TRBD1. After removal of 4 bases from V and 5 bases from J, the junction contained 5 bases not matched to a gene. This CDR3 is built from 13 residues. Germline-derived CDR1 and CDR2 are SGHNT and YYREEE (reference sequence). CDR3 sequence reads: CASSNRGEETQYF. The CDR3 DNA reads as TGTGCCAGCAGCAACAGGGGTGAGGAGACCCAGTACTTC.